This TCR beta chain stems from a study of technical replicates of blood from a few donors. Clones were read by immunoSEQ multiplex PCR, and TCRdb kept only the in-frame ones, dropping some. The data hold about 82,000 clones, with about 90% observed a single time. This clone was picked up one time. Unmatched junction bases numbered 8, after V lost 2 bases and J lost 5 bases. The CDR3 totals 16 residues. Germline assignment: CDR1 SGDLS and CDR2 YYNGEE. The sequencing sample was made of T cells isolated from PBMCs. This chain links TRBV9 with TRBJ2-3, with 10 bases matching TRBD2. This clonotype originated in a human donor in good health. CDR3 residues: CASSVWSGGAVDTQYF. The CDR3 nucleotides are TGTGCCAGCAGCGTTTGGAGCGGGGGGGCGGTAGATACGCAGTATTTT.